This is a list of T cell receptor beta chains from one sample in a study of tumor and adjacent non-tumor tissue in lung cancer. TCRdb reprocessed the multiplex PCR reads via MiXCR and lists one record per CDR3 protein. The table records 70,000 to 80,000 distinct CDR3 sequences, 72% of them present only once. The material sequenced was lung tumor tissue. The receptors come from a woman between 40 and 50 years old with non-small cell lung cancer. CDR3s include the opening cysteine and the closing phenylalanine or tryptophan. The D gene is left open where the match is weak. The listing skips clone size in some rows; elsewhere it reads once, few, many or a size class.

clone size: many; D gene: TRBD1; V gene: TRBV6-1; J gene: TRBJ2-3; CDR3 protein: CASSEQGAADTQYF; CDR3 DNA: TGTGCCAGCAGTGAACAGGGGGCCGCAGATACGCAGTATTTT
clone size: NA; D gene: TRBD1; V gene: TRBV28; J gene: TRBJ2-7; CDR3 protein: CASSLSRQGDYGHYF; CDR3 DNA: TGTGCCAGCAGTTTATCCCGACAGGGCGACTACGGGCACTACTTC
clone size: NA; D gene: NA; V gene: TRBV7-9; J gene: TRBJ2-7; CDR3 protein: CVSSLTPTYKQYF; CDR3 DNA: TGTGTCAGCAGCCTAACACCTACCTACAAGCAGTACTTC
clone size: NA; D gene: NA; V gene: TRBV19; J gene: TRBJ2-3; CDR3 protein: CASSPTQTGTDTQYF; CDR3 DNA: TGTGCCAGTAGCCCGACCCAAACCGGGACAGATACGCAGTATTTT
clone size: few; D gene: NA; V gene: TRBV6-1; J gene: TRBJ1-5; CDR3 protein: CASCRGQVDDQPQHF; CDR3 DNA: TGTGCCAGCTGTAGAGGGCAGGTAGATGATCAGCCCCAGCACTTT
clone size: NA; D gene: NA; V gene: TRBV6-5; J gene: TRBJ1-1; CDR3 protein: CASGNFGETEAFF; CDR3 DNA: TGTGCCAGCGGCAATTTCGGGGAAACTGAAGCTTTCTTT
clone size: many; D gene: TRBD2; V gene: TRBV6-6; J gene: TRBJ2-3; CDR3 protein: CASTPGGAGTDTQYF; CDR3 DNA: TGTGCCAGCACCCCGGGGGGGGCCGGCACAGATACGCAGTATTTT
clone size: few; D gene: NA; V gene: TRBV2; J gene: TRBJ1-6; CDR3 protein: CASSDGGKLSSPLHF; CDR3 DNA: TGTGCCAGCAGTGACGGGGGCAAACTCTCTTCACCCCTCCACTTT
clone size: NA; D gene: TRBD2; V gene: TRBV4-2; J gene: TRBJ2-3; CDR3 protein: CASSHGAGVNTDTQYF; CDR3 DNA: TGCGCCAGCAGCCATGGAGCGGGAGTTAATACAGATACTCAGTATTTT
clone size: many; D gene: NA; V gene: TRBV6-1; J gene: TRBJ1-5; CDR3 protein: CASSASITNQPQHF; CDR3 DNA: TGTGCCAGCAGTGCGTCAATTACCAATCAGCCCCAGCATTTT
clone size: few; D gene: NA; V gene: TRBV19; J gene: TRBJ1-5; CDR3 protein: CASSIRGNTNQPQHF; CDR3 DNA: TGTGCCAGTAGTATAAGAGGAAACACAAATCAGCCCCAGCATTTT
clone size: NA; D gene: NA; V gene: TRBV7-9; J gene: TRBJ2-7; CDR3 protein: CASSLVRGDNELYF; CDR3 DNA: TGTGCCAGCAGCTTGGTGAGGGGGGACAACGAGCTGTACTTC
clone size: NA; D gene: TRBD1; V gene: TRBV11-3; J gene: TRBJ2-7; CDR3 protein: CASSLRSGTDYGQYF; CDR3 DNA: TGTGCCAGCAGCTTAAGGTCGGGGACAGACTACGGGCAGTACTTC
clone size: NA; D gene: NA; V gene: TRBV4-2; J gene: TRBJ1-2; CDR3 protein: CDSSQVPGGTRAGYTF; CDR3 DNA: TGTGACAGCAGCCAAGTTCCAGGAGGGACGCGGGCTGGCTACACCTTC
clone size: many; D gene: NA; V gene: TRBV5-6; J gene: TRBJ2-5; CDR3 protein: CASSGGLIETQYF; CDR3 DNA: TGTGCCAGCAGCGGGGGACTTATAGAGACCCAGTACTTC
clone size: NA; D gene: NA; V gene: TRBV4-1; J gene: TRBJ2-1; CDR3 protein: CASSLSPGSYNGQFF; CDR3 DNA: TGCGCCAGCAGCCTTAGCCCAGGGTCCTACAATGGGCAGTTCTTC
clone size: once; D gene: TRBD2; V gene: TRBV5-1; J gene: TRBJ2-2; CDR3 protein: CASGWTSDSPNTGELFF; CDR3 DNA: TGCGCTAGCGGATGGACTAGCGACTCACCGAACACCGGGGAGCTGTTTTTT
clone size: many; D gene: NA; V gene: TRBV5-1; J gene: TRBJ1-6; CDR3 protein: CASSLTARSGALHF; CDR3 DNA: TGCGCCAGCAGCTTGACTGCCCGGTCGGGGGCCCTCCACTTT
clone size: many; D gene: TRBD1; V gene: TRBV13; J gene: TRBJ2-5; CDR3 protein: CASSLGYGTGEETQYF; CDR3 DNA: TGTGCCAGCAGCTTGGGATATGGGACAGGGGAAGAGACCCAGTACTTC
clone size: NA; D gene: NA; V gene: TRBV11-2; J gene: TRBJ2-1; CDR3 protein: CASSLAQTGSFNEQFF; CDR3 DNA: TGTGCCAGCAGTTTAGCGCAGACAGGCTCCTTTAATGAGCAGTTCTTC
clone size: many; D gene: TRBD1; V gene: TRBV30; J gene: TRBJ1-3; CDR3 protein: CAWNHDRDGNTIYF; CDR3 DNA: TGTGCCTGGAATCACGACAGGGATGGAAACACCATATATTTT
clone size: NA; D gene: NA; V gene: TRBV7-3; J gene: TRBJ2-2; CDR3 protein: CASNHAPRGTSNTGELFF; CDR3 DNA: TGTGCCAGCAACCACGCCCCAAGGGGCACTTCGAACACCGGGGAGCTGTTTTTT
clone size: NA; D gene: NA; V gene: TRBV29-1; J gene: TRBJ2-2; CDR3 protein: CSVEERAVTAKLFF; CDR3 DNA: TGCAGCGTTGAAGAGAGGGCCGTCACCGCGAAGCTGTTTTTT
clone size: few; D gene: NA; V gene: TRBV9; J gene: TRBJ1-2; CDR3 protein: CASSGGLSVPGYTF; CDR3 DNA: TGTGCCAGCAGCGGGGGTCTTAGTGTTCCTGGCTACACCTTC
clone size: many; D gene: NA; V gene: TRBV4-2; J gene: TRBJ2-1; CDR3 protein: CASSQLSTGATGEQFF; CDR3 DNA: TGTGCCAGCAGCCAACTCTCGACCGGCGCGACTGGGGAGCAGTTCTTC
clone size: NA; D gene: NA; V gene: TRBV6-6; J gene: TRBJ2-7; CDR3 protein: CACSLGPQAYYERYF; CDR3 DNA: TGTGCCTGTAGCCTGGGCCCACAGGCCTACTACGAGCGGTACTTC
clone size: NA; D gene: TRBD2; V gene: TRBV14; J gene: TRBJ2-4; CDR3 protein: CASSAPSGRSKNIKYF; CDR3 DNA: TGTGCCAGCAGCGCTCCTAGCGGGAGGTCCAAAAACATTAAGTACTTC
clone size: NA; D gene: NA; V gene: TRBV11-1; J gene: TRBJ2-2; CDR3 protein: CASSSRPIGTGELFF; CDR3 DNA: TGTGCCAGCAGCTCCAGGCCAATAGGAACGGGGGAGCTGTTTTTT
clone size: NA; D gene: TRBD2; V gene: TRBV6-6; J gene: TRBJ2-3; CDR3 protein: CVSSSTSATDTQYF; CDR3 DNA: TGTGTCAGCAGTTCGACTAGCGCCACAGATACGCAATATTTT
clone size: once; D gene: NA; V gene: TRBV30; J gene: TRBJ2-6; CDR3 protein: CAWLTRTGRVSGPNVLTF; CDR3 DNA: TGTGCCTGGCTCACCCGGACAGGGAGGGTCTCTGGGCCCAACGTCCTGACTTTC
clone size: NA; D gene: NA; V gene: TRBV7-6; J gene: TRBJ2-2; CDR3 protein: CAISIVTDEGELFF; CDR3 DNA: TGTGCCATCAGCATAGTGACAGACGAAGGAGAGCTGTTTTTT
clone size: many; D gene: NA; V gene: TRBV12-3/TRBV12-4; J gene: TRBJ2-4; CDR3 protein: CASCGGAKNIQYF; CDR3 DNA: TGTGCCAGCTGTGGGGGGGCCAAAAACATTCAGTACTTC
clone size: NA; D gene: TRBD2; V gene: TRBV2; J gene: TRBJ2-7; CDR3 protein: CASTMGLAGPEQYF; CDR3 DNA: TGTGCCAGCACAATGGGACTAGCGGGACCGGAGCAGTACTTC
clone size: few; D gene: NA; V gene: TRBV20-1; J gene: TRBJ1-3; CDR3 protein: CSATGGGWDTIYF; CDR3 DNA: TGCAGTGCTACGGGGGGGGGGTGGGACACCATATATTTT
clone size: NA; D gene: NA; V gene: TRBV11-2; J gene: TRBJ2-1; CDR3 protein: CAGNKTLAVLYNEQFF; CDR3 DNA: TGTGCCGGCAACAAGACACTAGCTGTACTGTACAATGAGCAGTTCTTC
clone size: NA; D gene: NA; V gene: TRBV11-2; J gene: TRBJ1-2; CDR3 protein: CASGLASAGTYGCTF; CDR3 DNA: TGTGCCAGCGGCTTAGCTTCCGCGGGAACCTATGGCTGCACCTTC
clone size: NA; D gene: NA; V gene: TRBV6-6; J gene: TRBJ1-1; CDR3 protein: CAIRATDNTEAFF; CDR3 DNA: TGTGCCATCAGGGCAACAGATAACACTGAAGCTTTCTTT
clone size: NA; D gene: NA; V gene: TRBV20-1; J gene: TRBJ2-7; CDR3 protein: CSVSPLTGFYEQYF; CDR3 DNA: TGCAGTGTTAGCCCCCTAACGGGATTCTACGAGCAGTACTTC
clone size: NA; D gene: NA; V gene: TRBV7-9; J gene: TRBJ1-2; CDR3 protein: CASSSRTTSYGYTF; CDR3 DNA: TGTGCCAGCAGCTCTAGGACAACCTCCTACGGCTACACCTTC
clone size: NA; D gene: NA; V gene: TRBV21-1; J gene: TRBJ2-7; CDR3 protein: CVSSLRLYEQYF; CDR3 DNA: TGTGTCAGCAGCCTCCGACTGTACGAGCAGTACTTC
clone size: many; D gene: NA; V gene: TRBV12-3/TRBV12-4; J gene: TRBJ1-4; CDR3 protein: CASSLRRDEKLFF; CDR3 DNA: TGTGCCAGCAGTTTGAGGAGGGATGAAAAACTGTTTTTT
clone size: few; D gene: NA; V gene: TRBV12-3/TRBV12-4; J gene: TRBJ2-5; CDR3 protein: CASSLEGVQETQCF; CDR3 DNA: TGTGCCAGCAGTTTAGAAGGGGTTCAGGAGACCCAGTGCTTC
clone size: NA; D gene: TRBD1; V gene: TRBV4-1; J gene: TRBJ2-1; CDR3 protein: CASSQGRGQGIHIEQLF; CDR3 DNA: TGCGCCAGCAGCCAAGGAAGGGGACAGGGAATTCACATTGAGCAGCTCTTC
clone size: NA; D gene: NA; V gene: TRBV7-8; J gene: TRBJ1-4; CDR3 protein: CASGLGTIGEKLFF; CDR3 DNA: TGTGCCAGCGGCTTAGGGACAATCGGGGAAAAACTGTTTTTT
clone size: NA; D gene: TRBD2; V gene: TRBV6-1; J gene: TRBJ2-3; CDR3 protein: CACESGSRDTQYF; CDR3 DNA: TGTGCCTGCGAGAGCGGGAGTCGGGATACGCAGTATTTT
clone size: NA; D gene: TRBD2; V gene: TRBV29-1; J gene: TRBJ2-7; CDR3 protein: CSGEAPKRESYNKQYF; CDR3 DNA: TGCAGCGGTGAAGCCCCCAAGCGGGAGTCCTACAATAAGCAGTACTTC
clone size: NA; D gene: NA; V gene: TRBV4-2; J gene: TRBJ1-4; CDR3 protein: CTSSQGLLREKLFF; CDR3 DNA: TGTACCAGCAGTCAAGGGTTGTTACGAGAAAAACTGTTTTTT
clone size: NA; D gene: TRBD2; V gene: TRBV5-1; J gene: TRBJ2-1; CDR3 protein: CSSSWTSGGPNEQFF; CDR3 DNA: TGCTCCAGCAGTTGGACTAGCGGGGGTCCGAATGAGCAGTTCTTC
clone size: NA; D gene: TRBD2; V gene: TRBV7-8; J gene: TRBJ2-3; CDR3 protein: CVSSLYGLAAETDTQYF; CDR3 DNA: TGTGTCAGCAGCCTTTATGGTCTAGCGGCGGAGACAGATACGCAGTATTTT